These 11 T cell receptor beta chains came from one sample sequenced in a study of cytomegalovirus exposure and HLA in healthy donors. The primer mix had 60 Vbeta and 13 Jbeta primers. Assay: immunoSEQ multiplex PCR; the TCRdb copy retains only in-frame clones and omits some. This table has 70,000 to 90,000 clones, roughly 75% appearing once. Sample: PBMCs. Every receptor here comes from a man in his sixties in good health and CMV-seronegative.

This rearrangement joins TRBV2 to TRBJ2-7; D may be TRBD1 (7 bases). Germline V CDR1 and CDR2: SNHLY, FYNNEI. CDR3 length equals 15 residues. The V end was cut by 6 bases, the J end by 1 base, with 16 bases between. The CDR3 sequence is CASSPRAGGSYEQYF. CDR3 DNA sequence: TGTGCCAGCAGCCCGCGCGCAGGGGGGTCCTACGAGCAGTACTTC.

V gene TRBV5-1 combines with J gene TRBJ1-4; 7 bases match TRBD1. The CDR3 extends over 13 amino acids. J lost 9 bases, V lost 4 bases, and 6 bases had no gene match. CDR1 and CDR2 from the germline V gene are SGHRS and YFSETQ. In DNA, the CDR3 is TGCGCCAGCAGCCCTGGGACAGATAAAAAACTGTTTTTT. Translation: CASSPGTDKKLFF. Full variable domain (outside the CDR3, taken from reference TRBV5-1 and TRBJ1-4): KAGVTQTPRYLIKTRGQQVTLSCSPISGHRSVSWYQQTPGQGLQFLFEYFSETQRNKGNFPGRFSGRQFSNSRSEMNVSTLELGDSALYLCASSPGTDKKLFFGSGTQLSVL.

V and J are TRBV6-5 and TRBJ2-3; TRBD2 is a possible D gene (5 bases). Germline assignment: CDR1 MNHEY and CDR2 SVGAGI. Deletions cut 2 bases from V and 10 bases from J, with 10 bases between. CDR3 length: 12 amino acids. The DNA of the CDR3 is TGTGCCAGCAGTTACCGGGGTACCTCGCAGTATTTT. It specifies CASSYRGTSQYF.

The DNA of the CDR3 is TGTGCCAGCAGTTTATGGGGCCCGCAGGGCAATCAGCCCCAGCATTTT. Residues: CASSLWGPQGNQPQHF. This chain uses TRBV27 with TRBJ1-5; D is perhaps TRBD1 (5 bases). The V and J ends lost 1 base and 2 bases respectively, with 12 bases between them. Germline V lookup: CDR1 MNHEY, CDR2 SMNVEV (reference sequence). The CDR3 loop spans 16 amino acids.

This sequence joins TRBV2 and TRBJ1-1; TRBD1 matches 12 bases. Trimming cost V 10 bases and J 4 bases; bases outside gene matches: 13. The germline V gene encodes CDR1 SNHLY and CDR2 FYNNEI. This CDR3 is 16 amino acids long. The CDR3 here is CATLWGQGAGSTEAFF. Written as DNA, the CDR3 is TGTGCCACTCTATGGGGACAGGGGGCGGGGAGCACTGAAGCTTTCTTT.

V is TRBV9 and J is TRBJ2-2, with TRBD2 identical over 10 bases. This CDR3 is built from 18 residues. Trimming cost V 2 bases and J 0 bases; bases outside gene matches: 7. Germline values: CDR1 SGDLS, CDR2 YYNGEE. Written as DNA, the CDR3 is TGTGCCAGCAGCGTCCCGGGACTAGCGTTCGCGAACACCGGGGAGCTGTTTTTT. Its protein is CASSVPGLAFANTGELFF.

The chain employs TRBV7-3 and TRBJ2-1, with D possibly being TRBD2 (6 bases). The CDR3 extends over 15 amino acids. V was clipped by 2 bases and J by 0 bases, with 8 bases between them. Per germline, CDR1 SGHTA and CDR2 FQGTGA. The CDR3 DNA reads TGTGCCAGCAGCTTAGCGGGGAGCTCCTACAATGAGCAGTTCTTC. It encodes CASSLAGSSYNEQFF. Using reference TRBV7-3 and TRBJ2-1 for the parts outside the CDR3, the full variable domain is GAGVSQTPSNKVTEKGKYVELRCDPISGHTALYWYRQSLGQGPEFLIYFQGTGAADDSGLPNDRFFAVRPEGSVSTLKIQRTERGDSAVYLCASSLAGSSYNEQFFGPGTRLTVL.

The rearrangement joins TRBV30 to TRBJ1-2, with no clear D. The CDR3 consists of 13 residues. Germline V lookup: CDR1 GTSNPN, CDR2 SVGIG (reference sequence). V lost 0 bases, J lost 7 bases, and 12 bases lay in between. CDR3 region: CAWSVAPSVGYTF. The CDR3 nucleotides are TGTGCCTGGAGTGTAGCACCATCGGTTGGCTACACCTTC.

J is TRBJ2-7 and V is TRBV7-3; D is possibly TRBD1 (6 bases). CDR1 and CDR2 from the germline V gene are SGHTA and FQGTGA. This CDR3 is built from 14 residues. V was shortened by 5 bases and J by 2 bases, with 13 bases between the two germline ends. CDR3 nucleotide sequence: TGTGCCAGCAGCCCGGACAGATCAGCCTACGAGCAGTACTTC. Its translation is CASSPDRSAYEQYF.

The chain's CDR3 is CASSPPSGGAYEQYF. The CDR3 DNA reads as TGTGCCAGCAGCCCGCCGTCGGGGGGGGCCTACGAGCAGTACTTC. This chain joins TRBV9 and TRBJ2-7; 8 bases agree with TRBD2. The ends lost 4 bases at V and 2 bases at J; junction bases unmatched: 8. Germline values: CDR1 SGDLS, CDR2 YYNGEE. The CDR3 covers 15 residues.

The V and J genes are TRBV18 and TRBJ2-2; 11 positions match TRBD1. This CDR3 contains 15 residues. V shed 6 bases, J shed 4 bases, and the junction held 4 bases outside the gene matches. The germline V gene has CDR1 KGHSH and CDR2 LQKENI. This CDR3 reads CASSSGTGGTGELFF. The CDR3 nucleotides read TGTGCCAGCTCGTCCGGGACAGGGGGCACCGGGGAGCTGTTTTTT.